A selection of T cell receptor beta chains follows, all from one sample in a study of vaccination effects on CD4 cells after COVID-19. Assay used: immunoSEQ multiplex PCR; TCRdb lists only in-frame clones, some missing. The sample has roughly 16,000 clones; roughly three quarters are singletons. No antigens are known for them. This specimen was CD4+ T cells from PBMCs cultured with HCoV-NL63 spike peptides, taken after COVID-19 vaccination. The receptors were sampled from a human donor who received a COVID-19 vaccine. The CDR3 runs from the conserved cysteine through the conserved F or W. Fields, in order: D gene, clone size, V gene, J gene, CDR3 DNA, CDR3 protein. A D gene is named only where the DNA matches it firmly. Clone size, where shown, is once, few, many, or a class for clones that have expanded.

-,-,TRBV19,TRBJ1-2,TGTGCCAGTAACTCAAGAGCGGCGGGACGGCTATATGGCTACACCTTC,CASNSRAAGRLYGYTF
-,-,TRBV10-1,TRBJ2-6,TGCGCCAGCAGTGAGTCGAGAGGGTGGGACGACTTCCTCGGGGGGGCCAACGTCCTGACTTTC,CASSESRGWDDFLGGANVLTF
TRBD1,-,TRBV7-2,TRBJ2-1,TGTGCCAGCAGCTTAAGGACAGGGAAGCAGTTCTTC,CASSLRTGKQFF
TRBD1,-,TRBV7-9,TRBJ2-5,TGTGCCAGCAGCACCCTAGGGACAGGGGGCTCGGAGACCCAGTACTTC,CASSTLGTGGSETQYF
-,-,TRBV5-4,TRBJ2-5,TGTGCCAGCAGCCACGGAGGGTCGATAGCCAGGGAGACCCAGTACTTC,CASSHGGSIARETQYF
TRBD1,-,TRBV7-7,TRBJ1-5,TGTGCTAGCAGCTTAACGACAGGGGTTTCGAGGCATCAGCCCCAGCATTTT,CASSLTTGVSRHQPQHF
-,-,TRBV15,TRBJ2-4,TGTGCCACCAGCAGTATACCAGGGAACATTCAGTACTTC,CATSSIPGNIQYF
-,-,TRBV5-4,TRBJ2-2,TGTGCCAGCAACAAAAGGGGAAACACCGGGGAGCTGTTTTTT,CASNKRGNTGELFF
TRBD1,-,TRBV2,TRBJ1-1,TGTGCCAGCAGTGGGGGGACAGGCATGAACACTGAAGCTTTCTTT,CASSGGTGMNTEAFF
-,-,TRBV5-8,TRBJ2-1,TGTGCCAGCAGCTTGGGGTGGTCTGAGCAGTTCTTC,CASSLGWSEQFF
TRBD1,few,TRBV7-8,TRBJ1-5,TGTGCCAGCAGCGACGCTTCGAGGCAGGGGGGTATTCAGCCCCAGCATTTT,CASSDASRQGGIQPQHF
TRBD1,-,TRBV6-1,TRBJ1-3,TGTGCCAGCAGGAGACAGGGAGGTACTGGAAACACCATATATTTT,CASRRQGGTGNTIYF
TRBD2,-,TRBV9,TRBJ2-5,TGTGCCAGCAGCGTAGCGGCGGGGGAAGAGACCCAGTACTTC,CASSVAAGEETQYF
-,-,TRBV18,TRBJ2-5,TGTGCCAGCACACCCGGGGCCTCAGGGACCCAGTACTTC,CASTPGASGTQYF
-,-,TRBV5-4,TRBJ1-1,TGTGCCAGCAGCTTGGGGCAGGGACCCACTGAAGCTTTCTTT,CASSLGQGPTEAFF
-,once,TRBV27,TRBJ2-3,TGTGCCAGCAGGTCGAGTAGGGTCACAGATACGCAGTATTTT,CASRSSRVTDTQYF
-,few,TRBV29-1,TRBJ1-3,TGCAGCGTTGAGATCTCTGGAAACACCATATATTTT,CSVEISGNTIYF
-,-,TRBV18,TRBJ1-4,TGTGCCAGCTCACCACCAGTGGGGCATGAAAAACTGTTTTTT,CASSPPVGHEKLFF
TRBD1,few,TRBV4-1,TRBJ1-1,TGCGCCAGCAGCCGAGGGGGACAGGACTACACTGAAGCTTTCTTT,CASSRGGQDYTEAFF
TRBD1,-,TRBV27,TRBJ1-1,TGTGCCAGCAGCCCCCCAGGGGGCTGGAACACTGAAGCTTTCTTT,CASSPPGGWNTEAFF
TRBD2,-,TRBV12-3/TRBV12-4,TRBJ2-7,TGTGCCAGCCGGGGGGAGGCCCGGGAGCAGTACTTC,CASRGEAREQYF
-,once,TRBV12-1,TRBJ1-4,TGTGCCAGCAGCTTTGCGGTGCGACAGCGAGACCCTACAACTAATGAAAAACTGTTTTTT,CASSFAVRQRDPTTNEKLFF